This record concerns one T cell receptor (beta chain) sequence. The sample holds a few counts of this clone. It lacks a known antigen. No clone much larger than this one lies a single base away; base qualities are absent. In total, 666 healthy bone marrow donors made up the cohort. At the time of sampling, every cohort member was nominally healthy, though immune exposures that went unrecorded were likely present. The donor tested CMV seropositive and was one of the 289 seropositive cohort members. Every donor gave a peripheral blood sample, and the peripheral blood mononuclear cells from that sample were used for TCR beta sequencing. Genomic DNA extraction from the blood cell samples was performed with the Qiagen DNeasy Blood Extraction Kit. The method behind the library was the immunoSEQ multiplex PCR assay. For the multiplex PCR, a mixture combining 60 forward primers for TCR Vbeta segments and 13 reverse primers for TCR Jbeta segments was used. A multiplex PCR assay on genomic DNA amplified the CDR3 region of rearranged TCR beta genes. On the Illumina HiSeq System, the amplified TCR beta libraries were sequenced as 87-base-pair reads. The authors' analysis ran thus. Across the 670 or so repertoires, a later analysis counted 80 million or so unique TCR beta chains, approximately 10 million of which were shared by at least two donors. To remove PCR and sequencing errors, raw reads were error-corrected and collapsed into unique sequences using a nearest-neighbor algorithm that merged closely related sequences. CDR3 sequences were aligned to IMGT reference sequences to assign V, D and J gene segments. For a sequence to be retained, a match of at least six nucleotides was required to both a V gene segment and a J gene segment. A rearrangement counted as productive if the CDR3 had no stop codons and remained in frame with V and J, and every other rearrangement counted as non-productive. Following IMGT convention, CDR3 was defined as the stretch from the second conserved V-encoded cysteine to the conserved J-encoded phenylalanine. The earlier analysis of about 590 of the donors excluded sequences that lacked an unambiguous match to a single V gene segment. An earlier analysis of 500 to 600 of the donors classified V segments as functional when productive rearrangements were above 56.7% and as segregating when the standard deviation between donors was above 5%. A statistical classification framework was built for diagnosing cytomegalovirus status from the catalog of TCR beta chain sequences. In a later analysis, V and J genes were assigned by comparing TCR nucleotide sequences against IMGT/GENE-DB human TR gene sequences. The TCRdist pipeline was used in a later analysis to assign CDR3 sequences and most-parsimonious VDJ recombination scenarios. A later analysis defined each TCR beta chain by its CDR3 amino acid sequence plus V-gene family, and excluded reads lacking a unique V-gene family. In a later analysis, 450 to 600 highly shared, low-generation-probability nucleotide sequences were removed to address suspected cross-contamination and a sequencing artifact. For each public chain, a later analysis derived a clonal expansion index from normalized ranks of inferred template counts within each repertoire. A later analysis computed generation probabilities with a VDJ recombination model fitted to out-of-frame rearrangements, and checked the results against IGoR. A later analysis scored TCR-TCR, TCR-HLA and TCR-CMV co-occurrence with hypergeometric tests, applying a repertoire-size bias correction to TCR pairs. A later analysis estimated false discovery rates by permuting HLA or CMV assignments 20 times. A later analysis grouped co-occurring TCRs with DBSCAN, adding TCRdist sequence similarity when clustering within HLA-allele-positive subsets. Repertoires with fewer than 30,000 or more than 120,000 public chains, plus five repertoires with anomalous nucleotide sharing, were excluded from co-occurrence clustering. The immuneACCESS repertoire file appears here via TCRdb, limited to in-frame rearrangements. These files lack a portion of the clones; in checked studies, under half of the deficit traces to unresolved V genes, and the cause of the others is not known. V, J and clone size are taken as reported in that table, and D and trimming were inferred from the DNA itself. Counted in this sample were 190,000 or so clones; around 83% of them appeared once. Under 7.5% of the sample belongs to the ten largest clones.

This specimen belongs to a study of cytomegalovirus exposure and HLA in healthy donors listed by TCRdb under 2017. A note on the overall study: In an earlier analysis of around 540 of the donors, approximately 260 Gb of sequence data and just under 120 million unique TCR beta sequences from about 190 million T cells were reported. Approximately 310 gigabases of sequencing data and approximately 80 million unique TCR sequences were included in an early release covering over 600 HLA-typed donors. Of the roughly 410 genotyped donors, 80% to 90% were placed in the genetic ancestry cluster associated with self-reported Caucasian donors. The study aimed to test whether signatures of past pathogen exposure could be identified by cataloging public T cell receptors. The study used immunosequencing to profile the T cell repertoires of approximately 690 subjects and linked those repertoires to cytomegalovirus serostatus. A separate validation cohort of approximately 130 different subjects was used in addition to the roughly 670-subject first cohort. To predict cytomegalovirus infection status, the study brought together high-throughput TCR immunosequencing, statistical association of individual TCRs with disease status, and machine learning. A later analysis re-analyzed previously published TCR beta repertoires from 500 to 700 donors and added high-resolution HLA genotyping to study TCR occurrence patterns. In the later analysis, no new phenotypic data were used to find candidate immune exposures; instead, reliance was placed on TCR beta sequences and their occurrence across donors. In an earlier analysis of a few hundred of the donors, high-throughput TCR beta sequencing was used to judge whether each TCR beta V gene segment behaved as functional or pseudogenic. Donor age, sex, ethnicity and CMV serostatus were compiled alongside the repertoire data. Genome-wide SNP genotypes for about 55% of the roughly 670 donors were used in a later genetic analysis, which treated that subset as a discovery cohort. Every repertoire in the discovery cohort had been generated on one and the same sequencing platform. Both class I and class II loci were covered by HLA typing, at four-digit resolution. The number of donors typed differed by locus, with roughly 620-630 for A, B, C, DRB1 and DQB1, about 500 for DQA1, over 600 for DPA1, and around 430 for DPB1. Because of strong linkage in the cohort, roughly five DR-DQ haplotypes were treated as single units for association and clustering. Among about 400 genotyped donors of the cohort, an average of approximately 200,000 unique TCR beta nucleotide sequences was sequenced per donor, of which approximately 19% were non-productive.

The investigation overall reported the following: Because the 87-base-pair reads could not distinguish some IMGT-functional V segments, including TRBV6-2 and TRBV6-3, those segments were excluded. In a later genetic analysis, fewer N-insertions in productive TCRs were reported among donors in an Asian-associated ancestry cluster than the 666-donor mean. This cohort had only TCR beta chains sequenced, and the lack of alpha or paired-chain data limited which features could be detected. According to a later analysis, most CMV-associated TCR beta chains appeared to be HLA-restricted, and the HLA associations seemed to be driven largely by CMV exposure. In an earlier analysis of a few hundred of the donors, most TCR beta V segments were observed in productive rearrangements about 87% or about 30% of the time, broadly matching IMGT annotations. The classifier was reported to diagnose cytomegalovirus status with high specificity and sensitivity in both the original cohort and the validation cohort. In a later genetic analysis, a missense DCLRE1C variant was associated with V-gene and J-gene trimming of TCR beta chains, and the association was replicated in an independent cohort. In a later analysis, several top co-occurrence clusters were reported to appear linked to parvovirus B19, influenza, CMV and Epstein-Barr virus. The authors suggested that the approach could potentially be extended to other disease states and immunological phenotypes. A further reported finding was that TCR beta sequences accurately predicted the HLA-A and HLA-B alleles for most subjects in the first cohort. Assigning TCR associations to individual alleles was difficult when HLA alleles, especially DR and DQ, strongly co-occurred. In a later analysis, HLA-associated TCR beta chains showed more clonal expansion and lower generation probabilities than non-associated chains that were equally common. The study gave a list of around 170 TCR beta chains associated with cytomegalovirus. Most TCR sequences were observed very rarely across donors, whereas some public TCRs were present in many individuals. A cluster of highly shared sequence variants was judged likely to be a technical artifact of the sequencing pipeline. Because some donors lacked HLA typing at each locus, the association tests relied only on the typed subset. In a later analysis, TCR association rates were found to vary across HLA loci, with the most associated TCRs seen for DRB1 alleles and the fewest for HLA-C alleles. The only immune exposure information available for the cohort was CMV serostatus. In vitro tests confirmed that a few of the cytomegalovirus-associated TCR beta chains recognize cytomegalovirus antigens. Specific HLA alleles were associated with 15,000 to 20,000 TCR beta sequences at a false discovery rate of 0.05 in a later analysis. Roughly uniform sequencing depth across donors was assumed in presence/absence analyses, although this assumption may not hold. Correlated functional status among segregating V segments might reflect linkage disequilibrium, but an unknown experimental factor could not be ruled out. Because counts were too low, roughly 17 rarely observed V segments, including chromosome 9 orphons, were left out of the earlier analysis of 587 of the donors.

V drops 8 bases and J drops 5 bases, leaving 16 bases in between. The CDR3 holds 14 amino acids from the cysteine to the phenylalanine. The kept DNA is CDR3 alone, 42 bases in frame from the first base. Reading the germline V gene gives CDR1 ENHRY and CDR2 SYGVKD. The sequence was collected from a woman aged 50 to 60 in good health and CMV-seropositive. The receptor chain draws on TRBV10-3 and TRBJ2-1; TRBD2 is a weak D gene call, 5 bases matching. The material sequenced was PBMCs. The CDR3 reads CAIGSTTSDNEQFF. The DNA sequence is given as TGTGCCATCGGATCGACTACCTCAGACAATGAGCAGTTCTTC.